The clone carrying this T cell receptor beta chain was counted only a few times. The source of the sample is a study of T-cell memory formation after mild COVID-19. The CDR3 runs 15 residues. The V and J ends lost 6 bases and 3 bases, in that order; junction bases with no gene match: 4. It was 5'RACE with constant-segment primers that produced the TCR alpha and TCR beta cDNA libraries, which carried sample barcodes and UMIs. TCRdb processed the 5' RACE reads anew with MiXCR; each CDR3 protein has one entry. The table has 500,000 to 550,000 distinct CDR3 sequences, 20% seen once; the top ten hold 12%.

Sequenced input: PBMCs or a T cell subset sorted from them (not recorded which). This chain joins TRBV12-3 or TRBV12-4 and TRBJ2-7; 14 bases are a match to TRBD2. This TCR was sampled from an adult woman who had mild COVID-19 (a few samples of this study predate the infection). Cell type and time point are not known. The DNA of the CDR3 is TGTGCCAGCAGACTTGGGACTAGCGGGAGCTACGAGCAGTACTTC. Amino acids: CASRLGTSGSYEQYF.